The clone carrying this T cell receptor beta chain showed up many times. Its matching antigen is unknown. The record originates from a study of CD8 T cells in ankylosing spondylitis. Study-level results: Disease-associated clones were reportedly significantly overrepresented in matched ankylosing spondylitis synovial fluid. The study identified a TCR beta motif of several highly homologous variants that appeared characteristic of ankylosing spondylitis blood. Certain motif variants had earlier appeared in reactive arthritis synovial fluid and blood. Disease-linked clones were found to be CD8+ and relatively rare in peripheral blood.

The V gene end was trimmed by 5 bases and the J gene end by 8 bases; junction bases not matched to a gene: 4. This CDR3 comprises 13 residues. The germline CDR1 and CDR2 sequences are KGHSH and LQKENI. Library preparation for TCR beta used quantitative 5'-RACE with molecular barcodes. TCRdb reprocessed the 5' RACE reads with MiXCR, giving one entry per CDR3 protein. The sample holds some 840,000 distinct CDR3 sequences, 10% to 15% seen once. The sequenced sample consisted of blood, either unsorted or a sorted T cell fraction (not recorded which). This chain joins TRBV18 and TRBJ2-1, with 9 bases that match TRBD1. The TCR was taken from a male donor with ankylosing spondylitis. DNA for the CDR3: TGTGCCAGCTCAGCGGGACAGGGTTATGAGCAGTTCTTC. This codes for CASSAGQGYEQFF.